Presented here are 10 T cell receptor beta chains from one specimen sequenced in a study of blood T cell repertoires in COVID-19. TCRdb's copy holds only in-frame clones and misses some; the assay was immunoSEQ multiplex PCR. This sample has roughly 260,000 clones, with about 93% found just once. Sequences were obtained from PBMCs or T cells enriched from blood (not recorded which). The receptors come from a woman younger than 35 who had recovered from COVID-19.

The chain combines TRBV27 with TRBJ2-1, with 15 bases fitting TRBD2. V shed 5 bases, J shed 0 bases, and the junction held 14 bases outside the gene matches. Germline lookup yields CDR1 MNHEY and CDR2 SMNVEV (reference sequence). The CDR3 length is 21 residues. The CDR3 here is CASSTRTGTSGRYSSYNEQFF. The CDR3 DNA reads TGTGCCAGCAGTACGCGGACCGGGACTAGCGGGAGGTATAGCTCCTACAATGAGCAGTTCTTC.

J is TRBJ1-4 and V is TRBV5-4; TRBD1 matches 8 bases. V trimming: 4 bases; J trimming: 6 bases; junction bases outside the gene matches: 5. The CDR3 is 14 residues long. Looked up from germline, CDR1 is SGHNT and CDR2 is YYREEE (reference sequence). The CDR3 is CASSPGQGHEKLFF. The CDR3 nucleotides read TGTGCCAGCAGCCCAGGACAGGGCCATGAAAAACTGTTTTTT.

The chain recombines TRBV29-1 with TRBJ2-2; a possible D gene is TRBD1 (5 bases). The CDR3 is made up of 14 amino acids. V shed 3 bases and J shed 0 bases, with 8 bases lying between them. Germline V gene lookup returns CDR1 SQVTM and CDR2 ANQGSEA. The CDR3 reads CSVEGQSNTGELFF. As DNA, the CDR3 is TGCAGCGTTGAGGGGCAGTCGAACACCGGGGAGCTGTTTTTT.

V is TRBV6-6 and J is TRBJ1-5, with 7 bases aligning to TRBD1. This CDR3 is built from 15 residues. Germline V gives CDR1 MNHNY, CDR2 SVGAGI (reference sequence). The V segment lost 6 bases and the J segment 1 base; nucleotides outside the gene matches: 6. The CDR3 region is CASRGDRASNQPQHF. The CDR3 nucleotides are TGTGCCAGCAGAGGAGACAGGGCGAGCAATCAGCCCCAGCATTTT.

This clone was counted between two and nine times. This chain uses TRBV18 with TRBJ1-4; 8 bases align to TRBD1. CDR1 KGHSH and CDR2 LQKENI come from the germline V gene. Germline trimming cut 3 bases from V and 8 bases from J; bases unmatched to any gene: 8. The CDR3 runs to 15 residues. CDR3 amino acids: CASSPRTGSAEKLFF. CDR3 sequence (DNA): TGTGCCAGCTCACCGCGGACAGGGTCCGCCGAAAAACTGTTTTTT.

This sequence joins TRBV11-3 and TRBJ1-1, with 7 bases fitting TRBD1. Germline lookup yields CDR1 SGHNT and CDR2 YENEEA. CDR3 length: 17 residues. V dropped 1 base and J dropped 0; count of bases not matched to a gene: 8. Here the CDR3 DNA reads TGTGCCAGCAGCTTAGTTGGTGGGGACAGATTGAACACTGAAGCTTTCTTT. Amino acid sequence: CASSLVGGDRLNTEAFF.

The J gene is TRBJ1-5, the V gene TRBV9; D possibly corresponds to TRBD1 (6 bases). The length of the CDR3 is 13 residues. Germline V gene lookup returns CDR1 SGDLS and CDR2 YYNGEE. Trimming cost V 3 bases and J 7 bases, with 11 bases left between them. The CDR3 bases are TGTGCCAGCAGCGAAACAGGGAGCCAGCCCCAGCATTTT. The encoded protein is CASSETGSQPQHF.

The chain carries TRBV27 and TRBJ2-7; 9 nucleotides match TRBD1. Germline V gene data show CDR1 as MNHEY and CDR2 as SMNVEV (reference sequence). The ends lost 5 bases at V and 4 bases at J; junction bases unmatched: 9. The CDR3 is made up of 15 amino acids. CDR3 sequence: CASSAQGAKRYEQYF. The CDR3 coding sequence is TGTGCCAGCAGTGCACAGGGGGCGAAAAGATACGAGCAGTACTTC.

The CDR3: CASSQDRAGQGRKLFF. DNA for the CDR3: TGCGCCAGCAGCCAAGATAGGGCAGGACAGGGACGAAAACTGTTTTTT. This chain connects TRBV4-3 to TRBJ1-4; TRBD1 agrees at 8 bases. Germline lookup yields CDR1 LGHNA and CDR2 YSLEER. Trimming took 0 bases from V and 10 from J; bases not matched to a gene: 10. The CDR3 covers 16 residues.

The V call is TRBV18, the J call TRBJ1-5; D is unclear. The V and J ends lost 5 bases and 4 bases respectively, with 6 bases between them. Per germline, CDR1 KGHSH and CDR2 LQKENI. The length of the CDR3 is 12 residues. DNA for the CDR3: TGTGCCAGCTCAACATCAAATCAGCCCCAGCATTTT. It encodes CASSTSNQPQHF.